A selection of T cell receptor beta chains follows, all from one sample in a study of identical twins. TCRdb re-analysed the 5' RACE reads in MiXCR, keeping a single row per CDR3 protein. The table lists 400,000 to 500,000 distinct CDR3 sequences, 18% of them singletons. The sample was naive T cells sorted from blood. These receptors were collected from a man between 50 and 59 years old in good health. Both conserved end residues are part of each CDR3. D genes are given only for firm matches. Clone size, where shown, is once, few, many, or a class for clones that have expanded.

j_call,v_call,d_call,clone_size,cdr3_nt,cdr3_aa
TRBJ2-7,TRBV29-1,TRBD1,few,TGCAGCGTTGAGAGCGACAGGGTCGAGCAGTGCTTC,CSVESDRVEQCF
TRBJ2-7,TRBV12-3/TRBV12-4,.,once,TGTGCCAGCAGCCGACAAGGCCCCTCCTACGAGCAGTACTTC,CASSRQGPSYEQYF
TRBJ2-6,TRBV3-1,.,.,TGTGCCAGCAGCCAAGTGGGACACGGACCGTATGGGGCCAACGTCCTGACTTTC,CASSQVGHGPYGANVLTF
TRBJ2-7,TRBV10-2,.,many,TGCGCCAGCAGGGGGGGGCGGCTCTACGAGCAGTACTTC,CASRGGRLYEQYF
TRBJ2-3,TRBV5-1,TRBD2,many,TGCGCCAGCAGTCGACTAGCGGGAGACCAAGGTACGCAGTATTTT,CASSRLAGDQGTQYF
TRBJ2-7,TRBV5-5,.,few,TGTGCCAGTAGGGGGGGCCCAACGGGAACCTACGAGCAGTACTTC,CASRGGPTGTYEQYF
TRBJ1-1,TRBV4-3,.,few,TGCGCCAGCAGCCAAGCTACAGGGAGAACTGAAGCTTTCTTT,CASSQATGRTEAFF
TRBJ2-5,TRBV9,.,many,TGTGCCAGCAGCGTAAGGACCCCAGGGGTGGGCCAAGAGACCCAGTACTTC,CASSVRTPGVGQETQYF
TRBJ1-3,TRBV12-3/TRBV12-4,TRBD1,few,TGTGCCAGCAGTCGACCCCGGGACAGGGCGGAAAACACCATATATTTT,CASSRPRDRAENTIYF
TRBJ2-5,TRBV7-8,.,many,TGTGCCAGCAGCCCTGCTTACCAAGAGACCCAGTACTTC,CASSPAYQETQYF
TRBJ2-5,TRBV19,.,many,TGTGCCAGTAGTATAGGTGGCAGGGGCTTCCAAGAGACCCAGTACTTC,CASSIGGRGFQETQYF
TRBJ2-6,TRBV5-1,.,many,TGCGCCAGCAGCTTGGGGGGACCTGGGGCCAACGTCCTGACTTTC,CASSLGGPGANVLTF
TRBJ2-7,TRBV6-5,TRBD1,.,TGTGCCAGCAGTTACTCTTTGACAGGGCCAACCTACGAGCAGTACTTC,CASSYSLTGPTYEQYF
TRBJ2-4,TRBV28,.,.,TGTGCCAGCAGAAAATTCAGGGGCCTAAACTTTCAAAACATTCAGTACTTC,CASRKFRGLNFQNIQYF
TRBJ2-5,TRBV7-2,.,few,TGTGCCAGCAGCTTAGTGTGGAACGGGGGTGTCGAGACCCAGTACTTC,CASSLVWNGGVETQYF
TRBJ1-1,TRBV29-1,.,few,TGCAGCGTTAAGGGGTCTCACTACACTGAAGCTTTCTTT,CSVKGSHYTEAFF
TRBJ1-2,TRBV29-1,.,many,TGCAGCGTTGAGCCAGGGGTCGGTGGCTACACCTTC,CSVEPGVGGYTF
TRBJ1-5,TRBV7-2,.,many,TGTGCCAGCAGCCGGCAATTTGATGAGCCCCAGCATTTT,CASSRQFDEPQHF